This T cell receptor beta chain was profiled in a study of blood T cell repertoires in COVID-19. Across the whole study: The analysed material was cDNA or gDNA that came from T cells, B-cell-depleted T cells, or PBMCs.

Authors' analysis steps: Reference gene primers were amplified, and this amplification served to estimate nucleated cell counts. Some clones are missing from TCRdb's copy, which holds only in-frame ones; the method was immunoSEQ multiplex PCR. The DNA was the basis for D and trimming; V, J and clone size are from that table. The data show roughly 330,000 clones, with around 87% seen just once and roughly 5.3% held by the top ten. Trimming at V came to 5 bases and at J to 3 bases, leaving 7 bases not matched to a gene. Germline V lookup: CDR1 SGHTA, CDR2 FQGTGA. CDR3 size: 15 residues. Living in 24 US areas, the participants were between roughly 18 and 90 years of age. Participants' own reports of clinical history determined their cohort assignment.

The receptor was derived from a woman aged 30 to 39 who had recovered from COVID-19. The sequenced sample was PBMCs or T cells enriched from blood (not recorded which). The V and J genes are TRBV7-3 and TRBJ2-1; 7 bases line up with TRBD1. CDR3 in amino acids: CASSLGDSFYNEQFF. CDR3 bases: TGTGCCAGCAGCCTAGGGGACAGCTTCTACAATGAGCAGTTCTTC.